This T cell receptor beta chain was obtained from a study of cytomegalovirus exposure and HLA in healthy donors. The PCR ran on 60 Vbeta and 13 Jbeta primers. Profiling relied on immunoSEQ multiplex PCR, and the TCRdb table lists in-frame clones only, not all of them. The sample contains about 98,000 clones, about three quarters of which appear only once. The CDR3 has 17 residues. Trimming took 4 bases from V and 0 from J; bases not matched to a gene: 8. The V gene's germline CDR1 is MNHEY and CDR2 SMNVEV (reference sequence). The clonotype originates from a man between 60 and 75 years old in good health and CMV-seropositive. Material for sequencing was PBMCs. J is TRBJ1-5 and V is TRBV27; TRBD1 matches at 8 bases. Here the CDR3 reads CASSSGQGIYSNQPQHF. CDR3 DNA: TGTGCCAGCAGTTCTGGACAGGGCATCTATAGCAATCAGCCCCAGCATTTT.